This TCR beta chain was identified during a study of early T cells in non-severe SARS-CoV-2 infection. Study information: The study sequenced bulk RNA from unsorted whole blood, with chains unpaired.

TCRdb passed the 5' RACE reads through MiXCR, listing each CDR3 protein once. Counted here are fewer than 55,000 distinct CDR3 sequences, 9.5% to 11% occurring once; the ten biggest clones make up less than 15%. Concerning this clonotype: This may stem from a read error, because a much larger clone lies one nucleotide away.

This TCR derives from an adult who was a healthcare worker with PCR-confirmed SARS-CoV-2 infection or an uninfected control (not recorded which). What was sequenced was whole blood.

The CDR3 spells CSSGEQGKESPLHF. For the CDR3, the DNA is TGTTCCAGCGGTGAACAGGGGAAGGAATCACCCCTCCACTTT. The rearrangement links TRBV28 to TRBJ1-6, with 7 bases matching TRBD1. Germline values: CDR1 MDHEN, CDR2 SYDVKM. The CDR3 covers 14 residues.